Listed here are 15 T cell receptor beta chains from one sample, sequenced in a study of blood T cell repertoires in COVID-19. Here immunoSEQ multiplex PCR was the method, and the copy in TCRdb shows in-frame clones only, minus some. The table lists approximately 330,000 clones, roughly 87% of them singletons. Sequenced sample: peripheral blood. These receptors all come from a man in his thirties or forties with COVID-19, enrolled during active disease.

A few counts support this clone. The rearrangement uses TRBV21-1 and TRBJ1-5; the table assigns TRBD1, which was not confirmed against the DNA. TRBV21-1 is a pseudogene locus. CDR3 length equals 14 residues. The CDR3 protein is CASRHRGSNQPQHF. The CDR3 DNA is TGTGCCAGCCGACACAGGGGCAGCAATCAGCCCCAGCATTTT.

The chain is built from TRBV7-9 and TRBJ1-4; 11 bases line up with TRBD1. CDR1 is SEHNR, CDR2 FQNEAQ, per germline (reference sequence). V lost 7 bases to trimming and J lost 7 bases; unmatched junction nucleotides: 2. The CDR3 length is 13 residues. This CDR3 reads CASTGTGGEKLFF. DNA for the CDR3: TGTGCCAGCACCGGGACAGGGGGTGAAAAACTGTTTTTT.

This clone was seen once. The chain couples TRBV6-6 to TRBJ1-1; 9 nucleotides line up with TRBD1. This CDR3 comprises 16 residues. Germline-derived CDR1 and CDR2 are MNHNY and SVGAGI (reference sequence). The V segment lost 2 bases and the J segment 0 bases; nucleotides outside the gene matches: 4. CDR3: CASSYRQGGLNTEAFF. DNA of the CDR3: TGTGCCAGCAGTTACAGACAGGGGGGATTGAACACTGAAGCTTTCTTT.

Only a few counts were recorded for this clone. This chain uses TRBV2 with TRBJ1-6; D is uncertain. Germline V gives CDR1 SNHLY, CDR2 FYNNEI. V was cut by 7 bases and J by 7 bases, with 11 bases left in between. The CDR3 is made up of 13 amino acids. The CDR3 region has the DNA TGTGCCAGCACCACGAGGGCGAATTCACCCCTCCACTTT. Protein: CASTTRANSPLHF. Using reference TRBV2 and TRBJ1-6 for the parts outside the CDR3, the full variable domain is EPEVTQTPSHQVTQMGQEVILRCVPISNHLYFYWYRQILGQKVEFLVSFYNNEISEKSEIFDDQFSVERPDGSNFTLKIRSTKLEDSAMYFCASTTRANSPLHFGNGTRLTVT.

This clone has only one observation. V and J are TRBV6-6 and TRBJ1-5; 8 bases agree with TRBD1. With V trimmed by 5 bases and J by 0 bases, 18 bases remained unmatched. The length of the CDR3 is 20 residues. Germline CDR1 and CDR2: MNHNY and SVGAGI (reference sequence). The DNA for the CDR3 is TGTGCCAGCAGTCCAAACCGGAGGGAAACAGGGGGTTATAGCAATCAGCCCCAGCATTTT. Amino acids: CASSPNRRETGGYSNQPQHF.

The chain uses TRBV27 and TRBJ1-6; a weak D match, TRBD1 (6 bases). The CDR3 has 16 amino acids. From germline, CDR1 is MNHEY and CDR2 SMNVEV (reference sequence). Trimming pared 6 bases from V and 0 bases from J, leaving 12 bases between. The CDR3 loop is CASSLTGDSYNSPLHF. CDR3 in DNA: TGTGCCAGCAGCTTGACAGGTGACTCCTATAATTCACCCCTCCACTTT.

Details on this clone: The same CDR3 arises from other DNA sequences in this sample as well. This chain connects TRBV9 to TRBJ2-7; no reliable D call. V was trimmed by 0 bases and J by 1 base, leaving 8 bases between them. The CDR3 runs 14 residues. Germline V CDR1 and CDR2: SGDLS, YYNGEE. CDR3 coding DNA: TGTGCCAGCAGCGTAGGAGGCAGTTCCTACGAGCAGTACTTC. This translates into CASSVGGSSYEQYF.

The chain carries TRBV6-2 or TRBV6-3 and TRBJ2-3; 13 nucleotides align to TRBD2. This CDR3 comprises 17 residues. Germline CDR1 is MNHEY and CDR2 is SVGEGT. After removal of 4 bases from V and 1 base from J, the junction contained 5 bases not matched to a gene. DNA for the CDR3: TGTGCCAGCAGTTCGGGACTAGCGGGGTTAGGCACAGATACGCAGTATTTT. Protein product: CASSSGLAGLGTDTQYF.

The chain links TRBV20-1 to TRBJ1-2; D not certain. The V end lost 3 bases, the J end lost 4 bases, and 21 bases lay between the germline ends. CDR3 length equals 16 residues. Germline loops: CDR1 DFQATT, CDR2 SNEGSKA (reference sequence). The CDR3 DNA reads TGCAGTGCTAGTGAAATGCAGGTGGCGCTCCCCTATGGCTACACCTTC. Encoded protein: CSASEMQVALPYGYTF.

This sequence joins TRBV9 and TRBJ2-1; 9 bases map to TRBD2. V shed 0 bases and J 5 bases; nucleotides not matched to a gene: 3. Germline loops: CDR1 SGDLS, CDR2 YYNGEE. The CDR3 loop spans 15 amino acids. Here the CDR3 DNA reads TGTGCCAGCAGCGTAGGTGCTAGCGGGAACAATGAGCAGTTCTTC. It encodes CASSVGASGNNEQFF.

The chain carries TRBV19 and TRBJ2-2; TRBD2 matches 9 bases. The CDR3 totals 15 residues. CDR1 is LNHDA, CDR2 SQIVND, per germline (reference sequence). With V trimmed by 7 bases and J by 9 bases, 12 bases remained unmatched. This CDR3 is CASIGGRVKERELFF. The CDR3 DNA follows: TGTGCCAGTATCGGCGGGAGGGTCAAGGAGCGGGAGCTGTTTTTT.

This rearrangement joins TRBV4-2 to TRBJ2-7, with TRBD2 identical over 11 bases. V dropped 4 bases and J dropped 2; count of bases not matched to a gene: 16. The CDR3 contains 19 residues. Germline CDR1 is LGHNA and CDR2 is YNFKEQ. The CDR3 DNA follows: TGTGCCAGCAGCCCTCTCGTGACTAGCGGGGAAGTGTTGACCTACGAGCAGTACTTC. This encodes CASSPLVTSGEVLTYEQYF.

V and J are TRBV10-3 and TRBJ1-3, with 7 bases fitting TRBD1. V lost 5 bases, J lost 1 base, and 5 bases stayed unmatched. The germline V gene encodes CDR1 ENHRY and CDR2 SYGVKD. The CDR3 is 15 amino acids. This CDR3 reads CAISRGTASGNTIYF. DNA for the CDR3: TGTGCCATCAGTCGAGGGACAGCGTCTGGAAACACCATATATTTT.

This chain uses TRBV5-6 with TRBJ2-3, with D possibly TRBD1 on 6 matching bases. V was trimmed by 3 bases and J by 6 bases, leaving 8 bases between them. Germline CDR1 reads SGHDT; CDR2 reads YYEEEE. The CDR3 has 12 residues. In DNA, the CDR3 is TGTGCCAGCAGCTCACAGGGTGATACGCAGTATTTT. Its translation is CASSSQGDTQYF.

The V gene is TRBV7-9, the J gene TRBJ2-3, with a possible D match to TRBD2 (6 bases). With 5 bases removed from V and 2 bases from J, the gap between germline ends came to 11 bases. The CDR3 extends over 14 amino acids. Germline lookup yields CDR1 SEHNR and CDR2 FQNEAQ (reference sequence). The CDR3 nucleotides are TGTGCCAGCAGCCTCGCTAGCGACACAGATACGCAGTATTTT. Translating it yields CASSLASDTDTQYF. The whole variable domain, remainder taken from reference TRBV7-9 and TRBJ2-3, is DTGVSQNPRHKITKRGQNVTFRCDPISEHNRLYWYRQTLGQGPEFLTYFQNEAQLEKSRLLSDRFSAERPKGSFSTLEIQRTEQGDSAMYLCASSLASDTDTQYFGPGTRLTVL.